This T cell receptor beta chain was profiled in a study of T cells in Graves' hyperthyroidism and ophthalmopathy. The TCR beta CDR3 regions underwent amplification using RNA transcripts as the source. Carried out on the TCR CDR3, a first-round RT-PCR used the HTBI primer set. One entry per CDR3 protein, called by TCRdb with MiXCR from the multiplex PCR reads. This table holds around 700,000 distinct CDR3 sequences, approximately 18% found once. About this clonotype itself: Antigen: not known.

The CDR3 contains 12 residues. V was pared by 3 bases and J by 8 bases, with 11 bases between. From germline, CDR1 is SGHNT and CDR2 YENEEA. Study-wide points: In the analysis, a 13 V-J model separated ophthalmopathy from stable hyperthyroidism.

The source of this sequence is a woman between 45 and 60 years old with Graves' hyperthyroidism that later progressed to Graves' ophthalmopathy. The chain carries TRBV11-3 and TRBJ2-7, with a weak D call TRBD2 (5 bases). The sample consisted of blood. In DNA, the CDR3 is TGTGCCAGCAGCTTTATCGGGGAACAGCAGTACTTC. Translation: CASSFIGEQQYF.